The present TCR beta chain was sequenced within a study of blood T cell repertoires in COVID-19. At the level of the study: The United States, Italy and Spain supplied acute and convalescent COVID-19 samples. The cDNA or gDNA used as material had been derived from T cells, B-cell-depleted T cells, or PBMCs.

V lost 4 bases and J lost 3, with 18 bases in between. There are 17 residues in the CDR3. The germline V gene encodes CDR1 LGHNA and CDR2 YSLEER. Study processing details: Counts of nucleated cells, estimated from reference gene primer amplification, were obtained. TCRdb's copy holds only in-frame clones and misses some; the assay was immunoSEQ multiplex PCR. V and J calls and clone size are copied from that table; D and trimming were computed from the DNA. The sample yields tens of thousands of clones, about nine tenths seen once. Followed longitudinally, the Seattle patients had been enrolled during active infection.

The chain links TRBV4-3 to TRBJ1-4, with no clear D. The sequence was collected from a man aged 45-65 years with COVID-19, enrolled during active disease. What was sequenced was peripheral blood. As DNA, the CDR3 is TGCGCCAGCAGCCCCTACGCGGACGGGAGGCCTAATGAAAAACTGTTTTTT. Protein: CASSPYADGRPNEKLFF.